Following are 10 T cell receptor beta chains from one sample sequenced in a study of vaccination effects on CD4 cells after COVID-19. It was after nine to eleven days of culture that CD4+ T cells were isolated. Every participant took two doses of the BNT162b2 or mRNA-1273 vaccine. The antigens these receptors bind are not known. Generated by immunoSEQ multiplex PCR, the TCRdb table keeps only in-frame clones and is missing some. This table has 47,000 or so clones, just over 70% appearing once. Sequencing was performed on CD4+ T cells from PBMCs cultured without peptide, taken after COVID-19 vaccination. The receptors derive from a human donor who received a COVID-19 vaccine.

J is TRBJ2-5 and V is TRBV10-3, with D perhaps being TRBD1 or TRBD2 (5 bases each). Germline CDR1 reads ENHRY; CDR2 reads SYGVKD. There are 16 residues in the CDR3. V lost 2 bases, J lost 1 base, and 14 bases lay in between. The CDR3 loop is CAISELGARGQETQYF. The CDR3 bases are TGTGCCATCAGTGAGCTCGGGGCTCGGGGCCAAGAGACCCAGTACTTC.

V usage is TRBV24-1 and J usage is TRBJ1-1; perhaps TRBD1 as D (6 bases). Between the trimmed V and J ends, which lost 6 bases and 1 base, there was a span of 11 bases. This CDR3 comprises 14 residues. Germline V gene data show CDR1 as KGHDR and CDR2 as SFDVKD. CDR3 coding DNA: TGTGCCACCAGTAGAACAGGGCCGAACACTGAAGCTTTCTTT. Translating gives CATSRTGPNTEAFF.

In nucleotides, the CDR3 is TGTGCCAGCAGCTTGGCCCAGGGCTATGGCTACACCTTC. Encoded protein: CASSLAQGYGYTF. This rearrangement joins TRBV5-5 to TRBJ1-2; tentatively, D is TRBD1 (5 bases). CDR3 length: 13 amino acids. Trimming removed 0 bases at V and 4 bases at J, with 7 bases between. From germline, CDR1 is SGHKS and CDR2 YYEKEE (reference sequence).

This sequence joins TRBV5-6 and TRBJ1-6; 7 positions match TRBD1. Germline V gene data show CDR1 as SGHDT and CDR2 as YYEEEE. There are 16 residues in the CDR3. The J segment lost 0 bases and the V segment lost 3 bases, leaving 3 bases of the junction unmatched. The CDR3 nucleotides are TGTGCCAGCAGCTCTCCAGGGGGCTCCTATAATTCACCCCTCCACTTT. Translated: CASSSPGGSYNSPLHF. The whole variable domain, filled in from reference TRBV5-6 and TRBJ1-6, reads DAGVTQSPTHLIKTRGQQVTLRCSPKSGHDTVSWYQQALGQGPQFIFQYYEEEERQRGNFPDRFSGHQFPNYSSELNVNALLLGDSALYLCASSSPGGSYNSPLHFGNGTRLTVT.

The chain combines TRBV7-2 with TRBJ1-5; TRBD1 agrees at 9 bases. J was trimmed by 5 bases and V by 1 base; bases with no gene match: 9. The CDR3 is 17 residues long. Germline V gene lookup returns CDR1 SGHTA and CDR2 FQGNSA. The CDR3 DNA is TGTGCCAGCAGCTTAGGGACAGGGGCAGTCGGGTATCAGCCCCAGCATTTT. Its translation is CASSLGTGAVGYQPQHF.

The chain recombines TRBV27 with TRBJ1-5; D possibly corresponds to TRBD1 (5 bases). This CDR3 comprises 14 residues. Trimming removed 2 bases at V and 6 bases at J, with 11 bases between. From germline, CDR1 is MNHEY and CDR2 SMNVEV (reference sequence). The CDR3 loop is CASSLRQPGQPQHF. CDR3 sequence (DNA): TGTGCCAGCAGTTTACGACAGCCCGGTCAGCCCCAGCATTTT.

This rearrangement joins TRBV19 to TRBJ1-2; D not certain. CDR1 LNHDA and CDR2 SQIVND come from the germline V gene (reference sequence). CDR3 length equals 14 residues. V lost 3 bases to trimming and J lost 8 bases, with 16 bases between them. The CDR3, as DNA: TGTGCCAGTAGTATGCGCCCTCCCGAGGGAGGCTACACCTTC. It specifies CASSMRPPEGGYTF.

The CDR3 reads CASSRKGTSGGAGGYNEQFF. CDR3 coding DNA: TGCGCCAGCAGCCGAAAAGGGACTAGCGGGGGGGCAGGGGGTTACAATGAGCAGTTCTTC. This sequence joins TRBV5-1 and TRBJ2-1; 16 bases line up with TRBD2. Germline CDR1 reads SGHRS; CDR2 reads YFSETQ. This CDR3 contains 20 residues. V was clipped by 4 bases and J by 4 bases; unmatched bases: 14.

This clone has only a few counts. V and J are TRBV4-1 and TRBJ1-2; D is uncertain. V was cut by 0 bases and J by 2 bases, with 7 bases left in between. This CDR3 is built from 14 residues. Germline assignment: CDR1 MGHRA and CDR2 YSYEKL. CDR3 bases: TGCGCCAGCAGCCAAGAAGTTCTGAACTATGGCTACACCTTC. Amino acid sequence: CASSQEVLNYGYTF.

The rearrangement links TRBV7-2 to TRBJ1-2; D uncertain. CDR1 is SGHTA and CDR2 is FQGNSA in the germline V gene. This CDR3 region has 13 residues. V was pared by 2 bases and J by 3 bases, with 7 bases between. The CDR3 region is CASSLTEYYGYTF. The CDR3 DNA reads as TGTGCCAGCAGCTTAACCGAATACTATGGCTACACCTTC.